The clone carrying this T cell receptor (beta chain) has ten or more counts. Its antigen is currently unknown. A much larger clone sits a single nucleotide away, making a read error possible. This sample is drawn from a study of blood T cells in healthy people across ages. Study-level information: About one barcoded beta molecule was captured per two T cells (by template switching). Study-level points and caveats: The diversity estimates, figures obtained from one million T cells, were considered underestimates.

A second PCR, run for roughly 7 to 12 cycles, used a sample-barcoded 5' primer plus a J-beta primer mix. CDR3-containing paired-end reads numbered at least 2.5 million in each sample. One entry per CDR3 protein, called by TCRdb with MiXCR from the 5' RACE reads. The sample lists 550,000 to 800,000 distinct CDR3 sequences, roughly 32% occurring once. The V gene lost 2 bases and the J gene lost 7 bases, with 23 bases spanning the gap. This CDR3 has 16 residues. Germline assignment: CDR1 DFQATT and CDR2 SNEGSKA (reference sequence). The TCR originated in an elderly woman in good health. The sequencing sample was made of blood. V usage is TRBV20-1 and J usage is TRBJ2-5; tentative D call: TRBD2 (6 bases). CDR3 region: CSARPLRGRPAGTQYF. The CDR3 DNA is TGCAGTGCTAGACCGCTGCGGGGACGCCCTGCGGGGACCCAGTACTTC.